These 2 T cell receptor beta chains originate from one sample sequenced in a study of blood T cell repertoires in COVID-19. Data came from immunoSEQ multiplex PCR; TCRdb stores just in-frame clones and leaves some out. This table holds 300,000 or so clones, about 83% found once. Input material: peripheral blood. Receptor source: a woman between 50 and 59 years old with acute or convalescent COVID-19.

J is TRBJ1-4 and V is TRBV30; D possibly corresponds to TRBD1 (6 bases). The CDR3 consists of 12 residues. Germline CDR1 and CDR2: GTSNPN and SVGIG (reference sequence). V was pared by 7 bases and J by 15 bases, with 21 bases between. This CDR3 reads CALTQGQGGVFF. The CDR3 nucleotides are TGTGCCTTAACGCAGGGGCAAGGGGGGGTGTTTTTT.

The sample holds one count of this clone. The rearrangement links TRBV30 to TRBJ1-1, with D maybe TRBD1 (5 bases). Trimming took 0 bases from V and 5 from J, leaving 10 bases between them. The V gene's germline CDR1 is GTSNPN and CDR2 SVGIG (reference sequence). This CDR3 spans 13 amino acids. CDR3 coding DNA: TGTGCCTGGAGTGTGGGGGGACGGACTGAAGCTTTCTTT. Its translation: CAWSVGGRTEAFF.